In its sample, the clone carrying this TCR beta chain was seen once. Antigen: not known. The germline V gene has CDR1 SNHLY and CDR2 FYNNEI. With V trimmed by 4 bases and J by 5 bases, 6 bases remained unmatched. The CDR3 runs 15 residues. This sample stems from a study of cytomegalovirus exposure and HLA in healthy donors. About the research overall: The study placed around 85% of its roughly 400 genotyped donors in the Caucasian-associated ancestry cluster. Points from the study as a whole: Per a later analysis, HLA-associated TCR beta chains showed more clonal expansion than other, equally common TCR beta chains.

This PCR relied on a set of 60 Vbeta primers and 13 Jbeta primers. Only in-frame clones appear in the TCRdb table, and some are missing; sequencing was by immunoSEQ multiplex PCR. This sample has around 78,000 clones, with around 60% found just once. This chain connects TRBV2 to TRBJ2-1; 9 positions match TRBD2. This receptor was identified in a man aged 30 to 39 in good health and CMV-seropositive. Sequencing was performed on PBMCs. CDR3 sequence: CASSGPTSGNNEQFF. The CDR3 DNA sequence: TGTGCCAGCAGTGGCCCGACTAGCGGTAACAATGAGCAGTTCTTC.